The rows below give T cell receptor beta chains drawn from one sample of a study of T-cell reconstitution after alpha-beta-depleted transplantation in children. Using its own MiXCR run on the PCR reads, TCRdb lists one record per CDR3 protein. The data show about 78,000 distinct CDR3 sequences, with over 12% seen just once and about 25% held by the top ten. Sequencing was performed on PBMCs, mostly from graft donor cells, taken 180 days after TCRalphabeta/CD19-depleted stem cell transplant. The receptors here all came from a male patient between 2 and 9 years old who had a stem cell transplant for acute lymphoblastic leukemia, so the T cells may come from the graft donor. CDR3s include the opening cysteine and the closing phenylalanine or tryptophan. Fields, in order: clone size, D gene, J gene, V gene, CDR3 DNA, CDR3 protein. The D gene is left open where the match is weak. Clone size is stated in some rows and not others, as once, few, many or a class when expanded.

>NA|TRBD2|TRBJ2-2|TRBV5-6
TGTGCCAGCAGCCCGGGAGGCCTCTCCGGGGAGCTGTTTTTT
CASSPGGLSGELFF
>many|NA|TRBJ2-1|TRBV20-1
TGCAGTGCTCTCCGAAAGGGACCCAACAATGAGCAGTTCTTC
CSALRKGPNNEQFF
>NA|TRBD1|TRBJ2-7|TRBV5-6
TGTGCCAGCAGCTTTACCGGGACAGTTAACTACGAGCAGTACTTC
CASSFTGTVNYEQYF
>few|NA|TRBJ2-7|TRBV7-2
TGTGCCAGCAGCTCCCAATACGAGCAGTACTTC
CASSSQYEQYF
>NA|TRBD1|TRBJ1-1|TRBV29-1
TGCAGCGTTGAATCATGGACAGGGGAAGAAGCTTTCTTT
CSVESWTGEEAFF
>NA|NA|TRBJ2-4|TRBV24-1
TGTGCCACCAGTGATGTCCGTGAGGGTTGGAACATTCAGTACTTC
CATSDVREGWNIQYF
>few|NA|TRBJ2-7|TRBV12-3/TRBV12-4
TGTGCCAGCAGTTTAGGGAGGTACTCTTACGAGCAGTACTTC
CASSLGRYSYEQYF
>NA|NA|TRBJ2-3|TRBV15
TGTGCCACCAGCAGAGCTGGACGGGGCACAGATACGCAGTATTTT
CATSRAGRGTDTQYF
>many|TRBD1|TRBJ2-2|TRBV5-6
TGTGCCAGCAGCTTGGGGAGGACAGGGCGAACCGGGGAGCTGTTTTTT
CASSLGRTGRTGELFF
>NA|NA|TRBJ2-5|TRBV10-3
TGTGCCATCAGTGACGGTTCCTCGGAGACCCAGTACTTC
CAISDGSSETQYF